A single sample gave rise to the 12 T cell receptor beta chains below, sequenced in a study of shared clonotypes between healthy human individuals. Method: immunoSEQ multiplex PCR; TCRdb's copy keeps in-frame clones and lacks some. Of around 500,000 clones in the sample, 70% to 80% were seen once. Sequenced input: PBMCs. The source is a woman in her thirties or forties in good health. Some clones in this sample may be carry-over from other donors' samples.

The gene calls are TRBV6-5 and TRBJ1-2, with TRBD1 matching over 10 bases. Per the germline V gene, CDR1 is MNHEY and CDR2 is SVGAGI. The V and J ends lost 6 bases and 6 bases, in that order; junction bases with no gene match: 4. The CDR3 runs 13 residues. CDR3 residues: CASRRGQGHGYTF. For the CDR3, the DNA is TGTGCCAGCAGAAGGGGACAGGGGCATGGCTACACCTTC.

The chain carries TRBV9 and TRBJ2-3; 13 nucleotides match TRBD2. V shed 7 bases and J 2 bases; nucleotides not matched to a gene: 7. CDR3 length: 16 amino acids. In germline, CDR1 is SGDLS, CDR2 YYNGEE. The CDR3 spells CASLLTSGRATDTQYF. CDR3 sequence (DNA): TGTGCCAGCTTGCTAACTAGCGGGAGGGCCACAGATACGCAGTATTTT.

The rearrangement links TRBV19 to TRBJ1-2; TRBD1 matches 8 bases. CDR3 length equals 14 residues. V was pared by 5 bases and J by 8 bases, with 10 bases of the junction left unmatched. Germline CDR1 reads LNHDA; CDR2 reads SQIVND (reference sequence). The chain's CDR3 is CASSPSDRARGYTF. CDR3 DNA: TGTGCCAGTAGTCCGTCGGACAGGGCCAGGGGCTACACCTTC.

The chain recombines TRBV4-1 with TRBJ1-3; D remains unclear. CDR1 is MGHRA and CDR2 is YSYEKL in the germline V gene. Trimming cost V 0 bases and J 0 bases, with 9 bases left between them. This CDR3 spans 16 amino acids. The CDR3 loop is CASSQDSTGSGNTIYF. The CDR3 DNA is TGCGCCAGCAGCCAAGATAGTACGGGCTCTGGAAACACCATATATTTT.

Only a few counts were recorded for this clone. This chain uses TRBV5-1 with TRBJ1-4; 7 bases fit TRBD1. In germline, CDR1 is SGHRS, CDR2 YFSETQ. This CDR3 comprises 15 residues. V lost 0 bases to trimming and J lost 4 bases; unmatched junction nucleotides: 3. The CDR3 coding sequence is TGCGCCAGCAGCTTGGGGACAGGCTATAATGAAAAACTGTTTTTT. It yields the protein CASSLGTGYNEKLFF.

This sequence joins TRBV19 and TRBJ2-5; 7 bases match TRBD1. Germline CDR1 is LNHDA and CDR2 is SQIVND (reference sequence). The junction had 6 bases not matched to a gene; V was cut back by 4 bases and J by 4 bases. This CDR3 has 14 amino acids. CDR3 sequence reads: CASSRQGWIETQYF. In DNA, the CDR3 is TGTGCCAGTAGTAGACAGGGTTGGATAGAGACCCAGTACTTC.

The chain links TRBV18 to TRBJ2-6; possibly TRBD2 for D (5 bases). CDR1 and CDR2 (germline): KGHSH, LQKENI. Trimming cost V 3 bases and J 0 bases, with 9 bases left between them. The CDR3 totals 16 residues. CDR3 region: CASSPRAVSGANVLTF. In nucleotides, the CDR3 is TGTGCCAGCTCACCGAGGGCAGTCTCTGGGGCCAACGTCCTGACTTTC.

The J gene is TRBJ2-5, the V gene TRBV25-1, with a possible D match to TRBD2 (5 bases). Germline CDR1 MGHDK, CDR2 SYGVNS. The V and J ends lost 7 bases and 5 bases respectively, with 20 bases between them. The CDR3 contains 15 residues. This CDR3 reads CASNPKWESLETQYF. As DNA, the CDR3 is TGTGCCAGCAACCCCAAATGGGAGTCTTTGGAGACCCAGTACTTC.

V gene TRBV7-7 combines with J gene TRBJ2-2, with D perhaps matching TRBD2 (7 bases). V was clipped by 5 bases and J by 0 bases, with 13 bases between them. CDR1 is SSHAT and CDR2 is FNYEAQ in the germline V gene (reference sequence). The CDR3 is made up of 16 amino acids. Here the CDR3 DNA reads TGTGCCAGCAGCCCCGGAGGGGGGGCGAACACCGGGGAGCTGTTTTTT. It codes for CASSPGGGANTGELFF.

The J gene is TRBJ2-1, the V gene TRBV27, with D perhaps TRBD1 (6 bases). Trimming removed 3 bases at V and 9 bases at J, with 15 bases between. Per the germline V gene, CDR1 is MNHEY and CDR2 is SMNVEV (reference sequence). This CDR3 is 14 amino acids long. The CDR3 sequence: CASSLNRVEGEQFF. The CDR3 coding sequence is TGTGCCAGCAGTTTGAACAGGGTGGAAGGTGAGCAGTTCTTC.

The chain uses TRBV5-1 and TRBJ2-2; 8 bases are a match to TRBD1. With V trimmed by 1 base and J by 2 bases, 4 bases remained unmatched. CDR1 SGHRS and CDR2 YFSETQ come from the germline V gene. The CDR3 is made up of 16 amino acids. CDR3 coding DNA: TGCGCCAGCAGCTTGCCCGGACAGGGAAACACCGGGGAGCTGTTTTTT. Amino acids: CASSLPGQGNTGELFF.

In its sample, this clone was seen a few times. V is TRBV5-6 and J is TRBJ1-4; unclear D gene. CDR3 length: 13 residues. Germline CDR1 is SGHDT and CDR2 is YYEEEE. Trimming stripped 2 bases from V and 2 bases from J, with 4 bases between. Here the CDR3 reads CASSFGTNEKLFF. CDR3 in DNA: TGTGCCAGCAGCTTTGGGACTAATGAAAAACTGTTTTTT.